Listed below are T cell receptor beta chains from one sample, sequenced in a study of CD8 T cells in Susac syndrome. A single record per CDR3 protein comes from TCRdb applying MiXCR to the immunoSEQ multiplex PCR reads. Of 150,000 or so distinct CDR3 sequences in the sample, approximately 96% were seen once. The sequenced sample was CD8+ T cells from PBMCs. The receptors here all came from a human donor with multiple sclerosis. The CDR3 runs from the conserved cysteine through the conserved F or W. The D gene is left open where the match is weak. The size entry is marked missing in some rows and otherwise reads once, few, many or a size class.

v_gene	d_gene	j_gene	abundance	CDR3aa	CDR3nt
TRBV5-1	.	TRBJ1-1	once	CASSLTAGGRTEAFF	TGCGCCAGCAGCTTGACTGCCGGGGGGCGAACTGAAGCTTTCTTT
TRBV15	.	TRBJ1-2	.	CATSREHRQNSYGYTF	TGTGCCACCAGCAGAGAGCACCGCCAAAATTCCTATGGCTACACCTTC
TRBV7-8	.	TRBJ2-5	.	CASSLRGYQETQYF	TGTGCCAGCAGCTTAAGGGGGTATCAAGAGACCCAGTACTTC
TRBV20-1	.	TRBJ2-7	.	CSAAQLASYEQYF	TGCAGTGCAGCCCAACTAGCCTCCTACGAGCAGTACTTC
TRBV6-2/TRBV6-3	.	TRBJ1-2	.	CASKGQNLHYGYTF	TGTGCCAGCAAGGGGCAGAACTTACACTATGGCTACACCTTC
TRBV15	.	TRBJ1-1	.	CATSRDWSPSDRQAFF	TGTGCCACCAGCAGAGATTGGTCCCCCTCAGACAGGCAAGCTTTCTTT
TRBV7-9	.	TRBJ2-5	.	CASSLSSYTETQYF	TGTGCCAGCAGCTTGTCTAGCTACACAGAGACCCAGTACTTC
TRBV27	.	TRBJ1-2	.	CASSLHGSDYGYTF	TGTGCCAGCAGTTTACATGGGTCGGACTATGGCTACACCTTC
TRBV29-1	.	TRBJ2-7	.	CSVGGGQATYEQYF	TGCAGCGTTGGGGGGGGACAGGCTACCTACGAGCAGTACTTC
TRBV30	TRBD1	TRBJ1-6	.	CAWSLGTGGNSPLHF	TGTGCCTGGAGTCTCGGGACAGGTGGTAATTCACCCCTCCACTTT
TRBV6-5	TRBD1	TRBJ2-5	.	CASSYGGTGEETQYF	TGTGCCAGCAGTTACGGCGGGACAGGGGAGGAGACCCAGTACTTC
TRBV7-9	TRBD1	TRBJ2-7	.	CASSSGQGSSYEQYF	TGTGCCAGCAGCTCCGGACAGGGAAGTTCCTACGAGCAGTACTTC
TRBV7-9	.	TRBJ2-3	.	CASSFLADTQYF	TGTGCCAGCAGCTTCCTAGCAGATACGCAGTATTTT
TRBV29-1	TRBD1	TRBJ2-7	.	CSVEDRDPYEQYF	TGCAGCGTAGAGGACAGGGACCCCTACGAGCAGTACTTC
TRBV15	.	TRBJ2-2	once	CATSEGPGTANTGELFF	TGTGCCACCAGCGAAGGTCCCGGGACCGCGAACACCGGGGAGCTGTTTTTT
TRBV9	.	TRBJ2-5	.	CASSSRSGRSETQYF	TGTGCCAGCAGCTCCCGATCGGGTCGGTCAGAGACCCAGTACTTC
TRBV5-1	.	TRBJ2-5	.	CASSPGGGWETQYF	TGCGCCAGCAGCCCGGGCGGGGGCTGGGAGACCCAGTACTTC
TRBV7-3	.	TRBJ1-1	few	CASSLVGDTEAFF	TGTGCCAGCAGCTTGGTGGGGGACACTGAAGCTTTCTTT
TRBV2	TRBD1	TRBJ2-7	.	CASRPGTGLYF	TGTGCCAGCAGACCCGGGACAGGGTTGTACTTC
TRBV7-6	.	TRBJ2-3	.	CASSLEAAHTQYF	TGTGCTAGCAGCTTAGAAGCGGCCCATACGCAGTATTTT
TRBV9	.	TRBJ2-5	.	CASSVEPQETQYF	TGTGCCAGCAGCGTAGAACCTCAGGAGACCCAGTACTTC
TRBV12-5	.	TRBJ2-7	.	CASGFRAHEQYF	TGTGCTAGTGGCTTCAGGGCCCACGAGCAGTACTTC
TRBV7-8	.	TRBJ2-7	.	CASRHFLGYEQYF	TGTGCCAGCAGACATTTCCTCGGCTACGAGCAGTACTTC
TRBV29-1	.	TRBJ2-1	.	CSVRRVGLEQFF	TGCAGCGTCCGAAGGGTGGGTCTAGAGCAGTTCTTC
TRBV28	.	TRBJ2-4	.	CASSLSNQGIQYF	TGTGCCAGCAGTTTATCGAACCAGGGCATTCAGTACTTC
TRBV2	.	TRBJ1-2	.	CASSESPSDNYGYTF	TGTGCCAGCAGTGAATCGCCCTCGGACAACTATGGCTACACCTTC